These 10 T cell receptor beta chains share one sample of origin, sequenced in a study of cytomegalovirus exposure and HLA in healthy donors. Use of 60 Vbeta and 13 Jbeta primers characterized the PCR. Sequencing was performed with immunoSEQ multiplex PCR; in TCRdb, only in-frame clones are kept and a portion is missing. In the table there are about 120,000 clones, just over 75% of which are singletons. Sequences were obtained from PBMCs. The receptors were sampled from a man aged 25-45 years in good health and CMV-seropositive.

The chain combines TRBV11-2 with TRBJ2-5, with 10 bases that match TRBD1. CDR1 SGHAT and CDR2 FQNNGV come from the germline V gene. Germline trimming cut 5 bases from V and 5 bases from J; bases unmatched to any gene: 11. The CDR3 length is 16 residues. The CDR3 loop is CASSLLGTGVHETQYF. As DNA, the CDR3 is TGTGCCAGCAGCCTTCTAGGGACAGGGGTACACGAGACCCAGTACTTC.

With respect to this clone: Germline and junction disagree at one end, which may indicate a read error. Here the CDR3 reads CANSLMWGLAQPNNEQFF. CDR3 DNA: TGTGCCAACAGCTTAATGTGGGGACTAGCGCAACCTAACAATGAGCAGTTCTTC. The chain recombines TRBV13 with TRBJ2-1; 10 bases align to TRBD2. The CDR3 has 18 amino acids. CDR1 is PRHDT, CDR2 FYEKMQ, per germline (reference sequence).

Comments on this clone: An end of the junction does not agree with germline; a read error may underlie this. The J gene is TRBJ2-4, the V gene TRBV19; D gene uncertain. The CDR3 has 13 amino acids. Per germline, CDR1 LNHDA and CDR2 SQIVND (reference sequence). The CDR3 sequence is CASSTGLKNSQYF. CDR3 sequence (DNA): TGTGCCAGTAGTACCGGCCTAAAAAACAGTCAGTACTTC.

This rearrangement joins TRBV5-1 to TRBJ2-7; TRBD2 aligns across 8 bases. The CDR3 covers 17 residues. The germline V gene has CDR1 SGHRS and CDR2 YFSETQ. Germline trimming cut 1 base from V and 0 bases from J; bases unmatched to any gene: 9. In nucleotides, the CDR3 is TGCGCCAGCAGCTTGAGTGGTAGCGGGGACCCCTCCTACGAGCAGTACTTC. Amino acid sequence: CASSLSGSGDPSYEQYF.

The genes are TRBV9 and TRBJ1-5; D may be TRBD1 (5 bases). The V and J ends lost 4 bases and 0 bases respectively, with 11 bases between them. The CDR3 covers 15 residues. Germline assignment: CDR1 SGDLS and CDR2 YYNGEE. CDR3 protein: CASSPQGYSNQPQHF. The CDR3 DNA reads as TGTGCCAGCAGCCCCCAGGGTTATAGCAATCAGCCCCAGCATTTT.

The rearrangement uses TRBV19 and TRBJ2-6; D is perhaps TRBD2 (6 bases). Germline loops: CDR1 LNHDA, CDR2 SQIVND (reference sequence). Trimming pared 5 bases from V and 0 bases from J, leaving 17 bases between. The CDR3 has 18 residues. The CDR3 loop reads CASSLGSHPFSGANVLTF. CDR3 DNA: TGTGCCAGTAGTCTCGGGAGCCATCCCTTCTCTGGGGCCAACGTCCTGACTTTC.

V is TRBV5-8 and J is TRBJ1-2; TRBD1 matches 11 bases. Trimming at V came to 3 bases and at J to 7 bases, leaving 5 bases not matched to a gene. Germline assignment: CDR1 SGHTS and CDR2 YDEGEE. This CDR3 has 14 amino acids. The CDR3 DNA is TGTGCCAGCAGCTCGGACAGGGGGCGTCGTGGCTACACCTTC. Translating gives CASSSDRGRRGYTF. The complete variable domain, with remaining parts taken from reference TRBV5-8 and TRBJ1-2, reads EAGVTQSPTHLIKTRGQQATLRCSPISGHTSVYWYQQALGLGLQFLLWYDEGEERNRGNFPPRFSGRQFPNYSSELNVNALELEDSALYLCASSSDRGRRGYTFGSGTRLTVV.

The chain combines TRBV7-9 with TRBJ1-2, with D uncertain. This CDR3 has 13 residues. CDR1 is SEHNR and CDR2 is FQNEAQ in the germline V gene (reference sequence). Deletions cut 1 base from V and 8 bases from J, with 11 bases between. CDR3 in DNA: TGTGCCAGCAGCTTAGAACAAATGCGGGGCTACACCTTC. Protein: CASSLEQMRGYTF.

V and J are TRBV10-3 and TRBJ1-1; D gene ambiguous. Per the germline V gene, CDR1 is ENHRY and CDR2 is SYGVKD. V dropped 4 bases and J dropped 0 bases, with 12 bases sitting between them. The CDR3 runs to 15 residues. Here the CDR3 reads CAISGEVTVNTEAFF. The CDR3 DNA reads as TGTGCCATCAGTGGGGAGGTAACGGTGAACACTGAAGCTTTCTTT.

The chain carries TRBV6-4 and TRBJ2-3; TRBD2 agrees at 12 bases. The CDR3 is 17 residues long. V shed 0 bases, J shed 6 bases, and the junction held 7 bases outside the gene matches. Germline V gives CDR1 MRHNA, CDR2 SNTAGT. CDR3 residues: CASSDSEASGGADTQYF. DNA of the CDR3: TGTGCCAGCAGTGACTCGGAGGCTAGCGGGGGGGCGGATACGCAGTATTTT.